The clone carrying this T cell receptor (beta chain) was detected only once. Antigen unknown. This record belongs to a study of cytomegalovirus exposure and HLA in healthy donors. In the study overall: The 666 first-cohort repertoires shared a platform with the approximately 130 validation repertoires, as reported in a later analysis. Study results and limitations: Reports credit the classifier with highly specific, highly sensitive diagnosis of cytomegalovirus status. Rarity characterized most TCR sequences, yet some public TCRs appeared in many donors. There were 150 to 200 TCR beta chains listed as cytomegalovirus-associated.

The CDR3 spans 14 residues. V gave up 0 bases and J gave up 7 bases, with 9 bases separating them. Germline loops: CDR1 MNHNY, CDR2 SVGAGI (reference sequence). Only in-frame clones appear in the TCRdb table, and some are missing; sequencing was by immunoSEQ multiplex PCR. Of roughly 75,000 clones detected, approximately 93% appear once; the ten largest clones hold less than 2.5%. The sample consisted of PBMCs. The sequence was collected from a woman younger than 35 in good health and CMV-seronegative. J is TRBJ1-4 and V is TRBV6-6; D unresolved. The DNA of the CDR3 is TGTGCCAGCAGTTACTCAGCATCGGGTGAAAAACTGTTTTTT. It yields the protein CASSYSASGEKLFF.